Shown below are 32 T cell receptor beta chains from a single sample sequenced in a study of blood T cell repertoires in COVID-19. The assay was immunoSEQ multiplex PCR, and TCRdb's table has in-frame clones only and misses some. The repertoire holds about 81,000 clones, with roughly 86% as singletons. Sequenced sample: peripheral blood. These receptors were taken from a human donor in a cohort sampled during active COVID-19.

The gene calls are TRBV6-5 and TRBJ1-1; the D gene is possibly TRBD1 (5 bases). The V end lost 8 bases, the J end lost 5 bases, and 21 bases lay between the germline ends. This CDR3 comprises 15 residues. The germline V gene has CDR1 MNHEY and CDR2 SVGAGI. Here the CDR3 DNA reads TGTGCCAGCCGCGGGACGGCCCCACCCCGGACTGAAGCTTTCTTT. Its translation is CASRGTAPPRTEAFF.

This chain links TRBV9 with TRBJ2-3, with TRBD2 matching 15 bases. This CDR3 comprises 16 residues. CDR1 is SGDLS, CDR2 YYNGEE, per germline. V lost 3 bases and J lost 6; bases outside the gene matches: 5. CDR3 region: CASSAGTSGGLDTQYF. The CDR3 DNA is TGTGCCAGCAGCGCCGGGACTAGCGGGGGGTTGGATACGCAGTATTTT.

The chain has TRBV19 and TRBJ2-6; D remains unclear. The ends were cut back, 1 base at V and 0 bases at J, with 13 bases in the middle. The V gene's germline CDR1 is LNHDA and CDR2 SQIVND (reference sequence). This CDR3 has 18 residues. The DNA of the CDR3 is TGTGCCAGTAGTATAGTTGGGCGACACCGCTCTGGGGCCAACGTCCTGACTTTC. Protein sequence: CASSIVGRHRSGANVLTF.

This chain uses TRBV9 with TRBJ2-2; possibly TRBD1 for D (7 bases). The CDR3 loop spans 15 amino acids. V gave up 0 bases and J gave up 4 bases, with 10 bases separating them. Germline-derived CDR1 and CDR2 are SGDLS and YYNGEE. The CDR3 sequence: CASSVGQGGTGELFF. The CDR3 DNA follows: TGTGCCAGCAGCGTAGGGCAGGGGGGCACCGGGGAGCTGTTTTTT.

This clone was detected once. The V gene is TRBV6-1, the J gene TRBJ2-4; TRBD1 is a possible D gene (6 bases). This CDR3 has 23 residues. V was clipped by 0 bases and J by 0 bases, with 30 bases between them. Germline V gene sequence: CDR1 MNHNS, CDR2 SASEGT. The CDR3 loop is CASSEAFSRDITPLRQAKNIQYF. The DNA of the CDR3 is TGTGCCAGCAGTGAAGCGTTTTCCCGGGACATAACACCACTACGACAAGCCAAAAACATTCAGTACTTC.

This clone was seen repeatedly, ten times or more. The chain uses TRBV6-2 or TRBV6-3 and TRBJ2-5, with 9 bases fitting TRBD1. V shed 2 bases, J shed 5 bases, and the junction held 6 bases outside the gene matches. Germline V gene data show CDR1 as MNHEY and CDR2 as SVGEGT. The CDR3 is 15 residues long. Here the CDR3 reads CASSYAGQGIETQYF. The CDR3 bases are TGTGCCAGCAGTTACGCCGGACAGGGGATTGAGACCCAGTACTTC.

The V gene is TRBV28, the J gene TRBJ2-7, with TRBD2 matching 10 bases. This CDR3 spans 16 amino acids. Germline CDR1 is MDHEN and CDR2 is SYDVKM. J gave up 4 bases and V 6 bases, and 12 bases lay outside the gene matches. This chain's CDR3 is CASSERPGLARYEQYF. DNA for the CDR3: TGTGCCAGCAGCGAAAGACCGGGACTAGCGAGATACGAGCAGTACTTC.

This sequence joins TRBV19 and TRBJ1-3; D ambiguous. V lost 7 bases, J lost 2 bases, and 15 bases lay in between. CDR1 LNHDA and CDR2 SQIVND come from the germline V gene (reference sequence). This CDR3 spans 15 amino acids. For the CDR3, the DNA is TGTGCCAGTAATGGCAGAGGTCTCCCTGGAAACACCATATATTTT. Translated, it gives CASNGRGLPGNTIYF.

Remarks on this clone: Other nucleotide sequences from this sample produce the same CDR3. The rearrangement joins TRBV2 to TRBJ2-2; TRBD1 matches at 7 bases. This CDR3 is 14 amino acids long. Germline loops: CDR1 SNHLY, CDR2 FYNNEI. V dropped 6 bases and J dropped 13; count of bases not matched to a gene: 14. The CDR3 coding sequence is TGTGCCAGCAGAGGGGCGGACAGGTCTAGTAGGCTGTTTTTT. Residues: CASRGADRSSRLFF. The variable domain in full, with the rest retrieved from reference TRBV2 and TRBJ2-2, is EPEVTQTPSHQVTQMGQEVILRCVPISNHLYFYWYRQILGQKVEFLVSFYNNEISEKSEIFDDQFSVERPDGSNFTLKIRSTKLEDSAMYFCASRGADRSSRLFFGEGSRLTVL.

This clone is a singleton in its sample. The chain has TRBV5-4 and TRBJ1-1; D might be TRBD1 (6 bases). The CDR3 totals 14 residues. With 0 bases removed from V and 5 bases from J, the gap between germline ends came to 11 bases. The germline V gene encodes CDR1 SGHNT and CDR2 YYREEE (reference sequence). The CDR3 loop is CASSLGQGMTEAFF. CDR3 DNA sequence: TGTGCCAGCAGCTTGGGGCAGGGGATGACTGAAGCTTTCTTT.

This clone was observed a single time. The chain employs TRBV14 and TRBJ1-2; 10 bases fit TRBD1. This CDR3 has 18 residues. The germline gives CDR1 SGHDN, CDR2 FVKESK. The J segment lost 2 bases and the V segment lost 6 bases, leaving 15 bases of the junction unmatched. The DNA for the CDR3 is TGTGCCAGCAGTCTCACCGGGACAGGGGTAGCTATGAACTATGGCTACACCTTC. Its protein is CASSLTGTGVAMNYGYTF.

The genes are TRBV4-3 and TRBJ1-6; D may be TRBD1 (5 bases). V was cut by 4 bases and J by 8 bases, with 15 bases left in between. The CDR3 consists of 15 residues. CDR1 LGHNA and CDR2 YSLEER come from the germline V gene. CDR3 in amino acids: CASSRQRSADSPLHF. CDR3 bases: TGCGCCAGCAGCCGACAGAGGAGCGCCGATTCACCCCTCCACTTT.

The rearrangement uses TRBV5-3 and TRBJ2-5; 8 positions agree with TRBD1. TRBV5-3 is an ORF, and what it does is uncertain. With V trimmed by 4 bases and J by 2 bases, 4 bases remained unmatched. CDR3 length equals 14 residues. The CDR3 coding sequence is TGTGCCAGAAGCCCGACAGGGGATCAAGAGACCCAGTACTTC. Translating it yields CARSPTGDQETQYF.

The chain links TRBV7-8 to TRBJ1-2, with D perhaps TRBD1 (6 bases). Germline-derived CDR1 and CDR2 are SGHVS and FQNEAQ. The V end was cut by 5 bases, the J end by 1 base, with 14 bases between. The CDR3 is 15 amino acids. DNA of the CDR3: TGTGCCAGCAGCCCCGGACAGCTTAATAACTATGGCTACACCTTC. This gives the protein CASSPGQLNNYGYTF.

This chain connects TRBV21-1 to TRBJ1-4; TRBD1 is the table's D call and was not checked against the DNA. TRBV21-1 is a documented pseudogene. CDR3 length equals 16 residues. In DNA form, the CDR3 reads TGTGCCAGCGGCCCGGGACAGGGTCCAACTAATGAAAAACTGTTTTTT. It encodes CASGPGQGPTNEKLFF.

The V gene is TRBV6-5, the J gene TRBJ1-1; D not resolved. CDR3 length equals 13 residues. Trimming stripped 7 bases from V and 10 bases from J, with 19 bases between. CDR1 MNHEY and CDR2 SVGAGI come from the germline V gene. The CDR3 here is CASTDPARPAAFF. The CDR3 DNA reads as TGTGCCAGCACCGACCCGGCCAGGCCTGCAGCTTTCTTT.

This chain joins TRBV7-8 and TRBJ1-1; D gene ambiguous. The CDR3 spans 13 residues. V lost 8 bases and J 1 base, leaving 11 bases between the germline ends. Germline V gene lookup returns CDR1 SGHVS and CDR2 FQNEAQ. The CDR3, as DNA: TGTGCCAGCGCCAGGCGGGCGAACACTGAAGCTTTCTTT. This gives the protein CASARRANTEAFF. The entire variable domain, with the rest obtained from reference TRBV7-8 and TRBJ1-1, is as follows: GAGVSQSPRYKVAKRGQDVALRCDPISGHVSLFWYQQALGQGPEFLTYFQNEAQLDKSGLPSDRFFAERPEGSVSTLKIQRTQQEDSAVYLCASARRANTEAFFGQGTRLTVV.

The chain is built from TRBV5-4 and TRBJ2-6; D is uncertain. Germline-derived CDR1 and CDR2 are SGHNT and YYREEE (reference sequence). This CDR3 is built from 15 residues. The V end lost 0 bases, the J end lost 1 base, and 5 bases lay between the germline ends. This CDR3 is CASSLDLSGANVLTF. The DNA of the CDR3 is TGTGCCAGCAGCTTGGACCTATCTGGGGCCAACGTCCTGACTTTC.

This clone was picked up a small number of times. The chain carries TRBV4-3 and TRBJ2-2; D is undetermined. This CDR3 has 13 residues. CDR1 is LGHNA and CDR2 is YSLEER in the germline V gene. Trimming removed 1 base from V and 7 bases from J, with 7 bases in between. Here the CDR3 reads CASSQVLNGELFF. The CDR3 coding sequence is TGCGCCAGCAGCCAAGTTCTTAACGGGGAGCTGTTTTTT.

The V gene is TRBV5-4, the J gene TRBJ2-7, with a possible D match to TRBD1 (5 bases). With 0 bases removed from V and 7 bases from J, the gap between germline ends came to 17 bases. This CDR3 comprises 15 residues. The V gene's germline CDR1 is SGHNT and CDR2 YYREEE (reference sequence). The CDR3 DNA reads as TGTGCCAGCAGCTTGGCCAGTCAGGGTGTGTGGGAGCAGTACTTC. It translates to CASSLASQGVWEQYF. Combining the CDR3 with reference TRBV5-4 and TRBJ2-7 gives the whole variable domain ETGVTQSPTHLIKTRGQQVTLRCSSQSGHNTVSWYQQALGQGPQFIFQYYREEENGRGNFPPRFSGLQFPNYSSELNVNALELDDSALYLCASSLASQGVWEQYFGPGTRLTVT.

V gene TRBV11-2 combines with J gene TRBJ1-4; 8 nucleotides align to TRBD1. There are 12 residues in the CDR3. The trim removed 1 base at V and 12 bases at J, leaving 1 base unmatched. Germline CDR1 reads SGHAT; CDR2 reads FQNNGV. CDR3 sequence (DNA): TGTGCCAGCAGCTTAGGGGGACAGGAACTGTTTTTT. Protein product: CASSLGGQELFF.

This clone was detected only once. V gene TRBV14 combines with J gene TRBJ2-2; D unresolved. This CDR3 is built from 13 residues. In germline, CDR1 is SGHDN, CDR2 FVKESK. Trimming took 6 bases from V and 4 from J, leaving 9 bases between them. In nucleotides, the CDR3 is TGTGCCAGCAGGGCTCGAGGCACCGGGGAGCTGTTTTTT. It yields the protein CASRARGTGELFF.

The chain uses TRBV6-2 or TRBV6-3 and TRBJ1-5; 9 nucleotides match TRBD1. Losses at the gene ends were 5 bases for V and 3 bases for J; bases not matched to a gene: 2. Germline V lookup: CDR1 MNHEY, CDR2 SVGEGT. The CDR3 runs to 14 residues. The CDR3 nucleotides are TGTGCCAGCAGTCGGGACAGGGCCAATCAGCCCCAGCATTTT. It translates to CASSRDRANQPQHF.

The CDR3, as DNA: TGCGCCAGCAGCTTGGAAGTGGCCGTTCTGTATTTT. The encoded protein is CASSLEVAVLYF. The chain is built from TRBV5-1 and TRBJ2-3; D gene uncertain. The germline V gene has CDR1 SGHRS and CDR2 YFSETQ. Trimming took 0 bases from V and 14 from J, leaving 13 bases between them. The CDR3 is made up of 12 amino acids.

The rearrangement joins TRBV5-6 to TRBJ1-4, with 9 bases lining up with TRBD1. The CDR3 is 15 amino acids. V shed 4 bases and J 8 bases; nucleotides not matched to a gene: 9. Germline V gene data show CDR1 as SGHDT and CDR2 as YYEEEE. The CDR3: CASSKMDRGVEKLFF. The CDR3 nucleotides are TGTGCCAGCAGCAAGATGGACAGGGGCGTCGAAAAACTGTTTTTT.

V gene TRBV7-9 combines with J gene TRBJ1-2; tentatively, D is TRBD1 (6 bases). V gave up 5 bases and J gave up 3 bases, with 16 bases separating them. The CDR3 has 15 residues. The germline V gene encodes CDR1 SEHNR and CDR2 FQNEAQ (reference sequence). The DNA of the CDR3 is TGTGCCAGCAGCACGTACAGGGAGAGGTACTATGGCTACACCTTC. As protein: CASSTYRERYYGYTF.

The chain employs TRBV29-1 and TRBJ2-7; maybe TRBD1 (5 bases). V was clipped by 4 bases and J by 4 bases, with 17 bases between them. Germline V gene lookup returns CDR1 SQVTM and CDR2 ANQGSEA. The CDR3 is 14 amino acids. The CDR3 DNA is TGCAGCGTTGGAGCTTGGGGCGCGGATTACGAGCAGTACTTC. It codes for CSVGAWGADYEQYF.

The chain couples TRBV4-1 to TRBJ2-3, with 11 bases lining up with TRBD2. CDR1 is MGHRA and CDR2 is YSYEKL in the germline V gene. The CDR3 is 15 amino acids. The ends lost 1 base at V and 7 bases at J; junction bases unmatched: 4. The CDR3 bases are TGCGCCAGCAGCCAAGCGGCTAGCGGGGGGTATACGCAGTATTTT. Translating it yields CASSQAASGGYTQYF.

CDR3 loop: CASSSRRVPYF. In DNA form, the CDR3 reads TGTGCCAGCAGTTCCCGCCGGGTTCCGTACTTC. The chain employs TRBV12-3 or TRBV12-4 and TRBJ2-7, with D hard to call. Trimming removed 4 bases at V and 12 bases at J, with 13 bases between. There are 11 residues in the CDR3.

The chain is built from TRBV4-2 and TRBJ2-7; D possibly corresponds to TRBD1 (6 bases). The length of the CDR3 is 13 residues. The ends were cut back, 0 bases at V and 6 bases at J, with 9 bases in the middle. Germline V lookup: CDR1 LGHNA, CDR2 YNFKEQ. The CDR3 DNA reads TGTGCCAGCAGCCAAGAGGCAGGGGTCGAGCAGTACTTC. Its protein product is CASSQEAGVEQYF.

This rearrangement joins TRBV4-1 to TRBJ1-5; 8 nucleotides align to TRBD1. V shed 3 bases, J shed 6 bases, and the junction held 7 bases outside the gene matches. This CDR3 has 15 amino acids. Germline V lookup: CDR1 MGHRA, CDR2 YSYEKL. DNA of the CDR3: TGCGCCAGCAGCCAGGGGGACAGGCGGGTTCAGCCCCAGCATTTT. Translation gives CASSQGDRRVQPQHF.

The chain joins TRBV23-1 to TRBJ1-1, with unresolved D. TRBV23-1 is an ORF for which the function is uncertain. The CDR3 loop spans 12 amino acids. The V gene lost 4 bases and the J gene lost 1 base, with 4 bases spanning the gap. The DNA of the CDR3 is TGCGCCAGCAGTCTTCGGAACACTGAAGCTTTCTTT. This encodes CASSLRNTEAFF.